Here is one TCR beta chain with its context. The germline V gene encodes CDR1 MNHEY and CDR2 SVGEGT. The CDR3 spans 13 residues. V lost 7 bases to trimming and J lost 2 bases, with 11 bases between them. Researchers amplified the TCR beta CDR3 regions from RNA transcripts. TCR CDR3 underwent first-round RT-PCR with the HTBI primer set. TCRdb re-called the multiplex PCR reads with MiXCR, one entry per CDR3 protein. This table holds almost 350,000 distinct CDR3 sequences, around 18% found once. These data belong to a study of T cells in Graves' hyperthyroidism and ophthalmopathy. The origin of this receptor is a woman aged 40 to 49 with Graves' ophthalmopathy. The specimen sequenced was blood. The chain has TRBV6-2 or TRBV6-3 and TRBJ1-1; a weak D match, TRBD1 (6 bases). The CDR3 DNA reads as TGTGCCAGCACCCGGGGACAAAACACTGAAGCTTTCTTT. Encoded protein: CASTRGQNTEAFF.